The 17 T cell receptor beta chains in this list originate from one sample, sequenced in a study of T-cell memory formation after mild COVID-19. TCRdb reanalysed the 5' RACE reads using MiXCR and keeps one entry per CDR3 protein. Among around 90,000 distinct CDR3 sequences listed, about 13% were seen once. Sequencing was carried out using PBMCs or a T cell subset sorted from them (not recorded which). These receptors all stem from an adult woman who had mild COVID-19 (a few samples of this study predate the infection). Cell type and time point are not known.

The rearrangement links TRBV7-9 to TRBJ1-3; D is unresolved. V shed 5 bases and J shed 4 bases, with 15 bases lying between them. The germline gives CDR1 SEHNR, CDR2 FQNEAQ (reference sequence). The length of the CDR3 is 15 residues. DNA of the CDR3: TGTGCCAGCAGCCCTCCCAACAGATTCGGAAACACCATATATTTT. Its protein is CASSPPNRFGNTIYF. Full variable domain (missing parts from reference TRBV7-9 and TRBJ1-3): DTGVSQNPRHKITKRGQNVTFRCDPISEHNRLYWYRQTLGQGPEFLTYFQNEAQLEKSRLLSDRFSAERPKGSFSTLEIQRTEQGDSAMYLCASSPPNRFGNTIYFGEGSWLTVV.

The chain recombines TRBV19 with TRBJ1-5; perhaps TRBD1 as D (6 bases). The CDR3 runs to 16 residues. CDR1 is LNHDA, CDR2 SQIVND, per germline (reference sequence). Trimming took off 6 bases at V and 3 bases at J, with 18 bases between the two ends. CDR3: CASRKTGYWVNQPQHF. For the CDR3, the DNA is TGTGCCAGTAGAAAAACAGGGTATTGGGTCAATCAGCCCCAGCATTTT.

The V gene is TRBV27, the J gene TRBJ1-5; TRBD1 is a possible D gene (6 bases). Germline lookup yields CDR1 MNHEY and CDR2 SMNVEV (reference sequence). Trimming cost V 0 bases and J 2 bases, with 11 bases left between them. This CDR3 contains 16 residues. In DNA form, the CDR3 reads TGTGCCAGCAGTTTATCTGGGGGCAAGGGCAATCAGCCCCAGCATTTT. Encoded protein: CASSLSGGKGNQPQHF.

A few counts support this clonotype. The chain employs TRBV6-2 or TRBV6-3 and TRBJ2-1; the match to TRBD2 covers 8 bases. Germline trimming cut 7 bases from V and 0 bases from J; bases unmatched to any gene: 5. CDR1 MNHEY and CDR2 SVGEGT come from the germline V gene. This CDR3 comprises 15 residues. The CDR3 DNA reads TGTGCCAGCACCTTAGCGGGAAGCTCCTACAATGAGCAGTTCTTC. Protein: CASTLAGSSYNEQFF.

This clonotype was counted once. V is TRBV2 and J is TRBJ2-1; 8 positions agree with TRBD2. Germline V gene lookup returns CDR1 SNHLY and CDR2 FYNNEI. The CDR3 has 16 residues. V lost 4 bases, J lost 8 bases, and 13 bases stayed unmatched. The CDR3 reads CASSVVFAGGWDEQFF. For the CDR3, the DNA is TGTGCCAGCAGTGTTGTGTTTGCGGGAGGATGGGATGAGCAGTTCTTC.

The chain employs TRBV7-9 and TRBJ1-1, with unresolved D. The CDR3 covers 13 residues. V was trimmed by 1 base and J by 6 bases, leaving 9 bases between them. Germline V CDR1 and CDR2: SEHNR, FQNEAQ (reference sequence). The CDR3 region has the DNA TGTGCCAGCAGCTTAGGGTCTAGCCCTGAAGCTTTCTTT. Its translation is CASSLGSSPEAFF.

This clonotype showed up just a few times. The V gene is TRBV6-2 or TRBV6-3, the J gene TRBJ2-7; 10 bases are shared with TRBD1. Germline V lookup: CDR1 MNHEY, CDR2 SVGEGT. The CDR3 length is 19 residues. J gave up 5 bases and V 5 bases, and 21 bases lay outside the gene matches. CDR3 nucleotides: TGTGCCAGCAGTCCTCGGGACAGGGGTTTTGCCGACCTCCTGAACGAGCAGTACTTC. It encodes CASSPRDRGFADLLNEQYF.

This clonotype was counted between two and nine times. This sequence joins TRBV9 and TRBJ2-5; D may be TRBD1 (5 bases). V lost 0 bases and J lost 6, with 15 bases in between. The length of the CDR3 is 15 residues. From germline, CDR1 is SGDLS and CDR2 YYNGEE. CDR3: CASSVAWQGPQTQYF. DNA of the CDR3: TGTGCCAGCAGCGTAGCCTGGCAGGGCCCGCAGACCCAGTACTTC. Full variable domain (outside the CDR3, taken from reference TRBV9 and TRBJ2-5): DSGVTQTPKHLITATGQRVTLRCSPRSGDLSVYWYQQSLDQGLQFLIQYYNGEERAKGNILERFSAQQFPDLHSELNLSSLELGDSALYFCASSVAWQGPQTQYFGPGTRLLVL.

The J gene is TRBJ2-7, the V gene TRBV4-3; 9 bases line up with TRBD2. The V segment lost 4 bases and the J segment 1 base; nucleotides outside the gene matches: 2. CDR1 and CDR2 (germline): LGHNA, YSLEER. The CDR3 totals 14 residues. This chain's CDR3 is CASSPAGGSYEQYF. CDR3 in DNA: TGCGCCAGCAGCCCTGCGGGGGGGTCCTACGAGCAGTACTTC.

The table lists this clonotype with a few counts. The chain carries TRBV19 and TRBJ1-1; D gene unclear. V lost 1 base, J lost 4 bases, and 7 bases lay in between. Looked up from germline, CDR1 is LNHDA and CDR2 is SQIVND (reference sequence). The CDR3 sequence is 13 residues long. The CDR3 sequence: CASSIAGGTEAFF. CDR3 coding DNA: TGTGCCAGTAGTATAGCGGGCGGCACTGAAGCTTTCTTT.

The chain recombines TRBV12-3 or TRBV12-4 with TRBJ1-3; 9 nucleotides match TRBD1. V shed 3 bases and J 4 bases; nucleotides not matched to a gene: 1. This CDR3 is 14 amino acids long. CDR3: CASSLDRGGNTIYF. DNA for the CDR3: TGTGCCAGCAGTTTGGACAGGGGAGGAAACACCATATATTTT.

The chain has TRBV19 and TRBJ2-1; D is unclear. The V gene's germline CDR1 is LNHDA and CDR2 SQIVND (reference sequence). The V end lost 0 bases, the J end lost 1 base, and 7 bases lay between the germline ends. The CDR3 totals 15 residues. DNA of the CDR3: TGTGCCAGTAGTATAGATCCAGCGTCCTACAATGAGCAGTTCTTC. This codes for CASSIDPASYNEQFF.

This clonotype was found a few times. The genes are TRBV9 and TRBJ2-1, with TRBD2 identical over 7 bases. This CDR3 contains 15 residues. V was pared by 3 bases and J by 3 bases, with 6 bases of the junction left unmatched. Germline V CDR1 and CDR2: SGDLS, YYNGEE. The chain's CDR3 is CASSGSGTIYNEQFF. As DNA, the CDR3 is TGTGCCAGCAGCGGATCCGGGACTATCTACAATGAGCAGTTCTTC.

This chain uses TRBV5-1 with TRBJ1-5; D is undetermined. CDR3 size: 16 residues. Per the germline V gene, CDR1 is SGHRS and CDR2 is YFSETQ. Trimming took 3 bases from V and 0 from J, leaving 13 bases between them. CDR3 region: CASSYSPIDSNQPQHF. In DNA form, the CDR3 reads TGCGCCAGCAGCTACTCCCCCATAGATAGCAATCAGCCCCAGCATTTT.

The chain employs TRBV24-1 and TRBJ1-5; D is unclear. This CDR3 spans 14 amino acids. Trimming took off 5 bases at V and 6 bases at J, with 13 bases between the two ends. CDR1 and CDR2 from the germline V gene are KGHDR and SFDVKD. The CDR3 sequence is CATSGAWEGQPQHF. As DNA, the CDR3 is TGTGCCACCAGTGGTGCATGGGAGGGTCAGCCCCAGCATTTT.

The V call is TRBV4-1, the J call TRBJ1-5; D is uncertain. This CDR3 is 13 amino acids long. Germline V CDR1 and CDR2: MGHRA, YSYEKL. V dropped 5 bases and J dropped 7 bases, with 12 bases sitting between them. CDR3 loop: CASSAKEVQPQHF. CDR3 sequence (DNA): TGCGCCAGCAGCGCTAAAGAGGTACAGCCCCAGCATTTT.

Worth noting for this clonotype: At one of its ends the junction is not consistent with the germline gene, which may arise from a read error. The chain is built from TRBV6-2 or TRBV6-3 and TRBJ2-3, with 9 bases that match TRBD2. Germline V lookup: CDR1 MNHEY, CDR2 SVGEGT. The CDR3 covers 15 residues. CDR3 loop: CASSPAGGRTDMQYF. In DNA, the CDR3 is TGTGCCAGCAGCCCGGCGGGGGGGCGAACAGATATGCAGTATTTT.